This T cell receptor beta chain derives from a study of CD8 T cells in Susac syndrome. Random hexamers primed reverse transcription of 0.5 to 1 ug RNA. Coverage of TCR beta CDR3 amplification by immunoSEQ multiplex PCR extended to 54 Vbeta and 13 Jbeta. TCRdb reanalysed the immunoSEQ multiplex PCR reads using MiXCR and keeps one entry per CDR3 protein. The sample carries about 180,000 distinct CDR3 sequences, 85% to 95% recorded once. CDR1 is LNHNV and CDR2 is YYDKDF in the germline V gene (reference sequence). V dropped 5 bases and J dropped 7 bases, with 12 bases sitting between them. The CDR3 consists of 13 residues.

Sequenced sample: CD8+ T cells from PBMCs. The chain carries TRBV15 and TRBJ2-1; the D gene is possibly TRBD1 (7 bases). This receptor was obtained from a human donor with multiple sclerosis. The CDR3 DNA sequence: TGTGCCACCAGCCAACAGGGGAGGAATGAGCAGTTCTTC. Its protein is CATSQQGRNEQFF.